The sequence of this T cell receptor beta chain was determined in a study of T cells in Graves' hyperthyroidism and ophthalmopathy. General study points: Blood samples included most of the expanded thyroid clonotypes exceeding 0.001.

In this sample, this clonotype turned up many times. The antigen is unknown. TCR beta CDR3 sequences were amplified from RNA transcripts. HTBI primers were employed in a first-round RT-PCR of the TCR CDR3. TCRdb itself ran the multiplex PCR reads through MiXCR, one entry per CDR3 protein. The sample carries some 360,000 distinct CDR3 sequences, around 14% recorded once. The CDR3 extends over 14 amino acids. The germline CDR1 and CDR2 sequences are LGHDT and YNNKEL (reference sequence). After removal of 3 bases from V and 3 bases from J, the junction contained 3 bases not matched to a gene. This chain links TRBV3-1 with TRBJ2-3, with TRBD1 matching 7 bases. The clonotype comes from a woman aged 55-70 years with Graves' hyperthyroidism. Sequenced: blood. CDR3 protein: CASSHGRGTDTQYF. The CDR3 DNA sequence: TGTGCCAGCAGCCATGGCAGGGGGACAGATACGCAGTATTTT.